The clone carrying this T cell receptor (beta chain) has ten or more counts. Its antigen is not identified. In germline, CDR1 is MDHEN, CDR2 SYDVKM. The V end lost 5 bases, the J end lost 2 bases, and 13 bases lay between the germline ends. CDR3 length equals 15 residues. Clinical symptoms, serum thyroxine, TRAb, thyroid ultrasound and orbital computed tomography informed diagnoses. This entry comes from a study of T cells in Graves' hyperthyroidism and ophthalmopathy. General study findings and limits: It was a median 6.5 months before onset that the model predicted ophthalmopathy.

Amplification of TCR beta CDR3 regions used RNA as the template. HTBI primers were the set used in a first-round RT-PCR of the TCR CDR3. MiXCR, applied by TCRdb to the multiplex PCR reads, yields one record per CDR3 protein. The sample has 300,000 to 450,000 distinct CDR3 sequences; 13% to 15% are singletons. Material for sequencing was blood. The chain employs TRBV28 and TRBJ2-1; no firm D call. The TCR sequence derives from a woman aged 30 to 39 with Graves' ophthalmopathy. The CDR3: CASSVTRDAYNEQFF. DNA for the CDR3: TGTGCCAGCAGTGTTACAAGGGATGCCTACAATGAGCAGTTCTTC.